Listed below are T cell receptor beta chains from one sample, sequenced in a study of T cell responses to AZD1222 COVID-19 vaccine. TCRdb's copy holds only in-frame clones and misses some; the assay was immunoSEQ multiplex PCR. There are tens of thousands of clones in the sample; around three quarters occur only once, and around 50% lies in the top ten. The sample here was peripheral blood, taken 28 days after the second AZD1222 dose. These receptors came from an adult who received the AZD1222 COVID-19 vaccine. The CDR3 runs from the conserved cysteine through the conserved F or W. A D gene is named only where the DNA matches it firmly. Not every row has a clone size; where given, it reads once, few, many or a size class.

clone_size j_call cdr3_length v_call d_call cdr3_aa cdr3_nt
once TRBJ1-5 16 TRBV6-2/TRBV6-3 TRBD1 CASSELDRGLDQPQHF TGTGCCAGCAGTGAGTTAGACAGGGGCTTGGATCAGCCCCAGCATTTT
NA TRBJ2-1 16 TRBV5-6 TRBD2 CASSPISGGFVNEQFF TGTGCCAGCAGCCCCATTAGCGGGGGGTTCGTAAATGAGCAGTTCTTC
NA TRBJ2-7 16 TRBV7-8 NA CASSLGGSATAYEQYF TGTGCCAGCAGCTTAGGGGGGTCGGCTACAGCTTACGAGCAGTACTTC
NA TRBJ1-1 15 TRBV6-1 TRBD1 CASSPWTGTLPEAFF TGTGCCAGCAGTCCCTGGACAGGGACGCTACCTGAAGCTTTCTTT
NA TRBJ2-3 11 TRBV19 NA CASSIRDTQYF TGTGCCAGTAGTATCCGAGATACGCAGTATTTT
few TRBJ2-6 17 TRBV18 NA CASSNPLQVLGGNVLTF TGTGCCAGCTCTAACCCTCTTCAGGTTCTAGGGGGCAACGTCCTGACTTTC
NA TRBJ2-7 13 TRBV27 NA CASSSIVGYEQYF TGTGCCAGCAGTTCCATCGTTGGGTACGAGCAGTACTTC
NA TRBJ2-3 16 TRBV28 NA CASSLKVSEYTDTQYF TGTGCCAGCAGTTTGAAGGTCTCGGAGTACACAGATACGCAGTATTTT
NA TRBJ2-2 12 TRBV30 NA CAWEGGTGELFF TGTGCCTGGGAGGGGGGTACCGGGGAGCTGTTTTTT
NA TRBJ2-6 17 TRBV6-1 NA CASSDSGSSSGANVLTF TGTGCCAGCAGTGACAGCGGAAGCAGCTCTGGGGCCAACGTCCTGACTTTC
NA TRBJ2-6 15 TRBV2 NA CASSNEYSGANVLTF TGTGCCAGCAGCAATGAATACTCTGGGGCCAACGTCCTGACTTTC
once TRBJ2-1 14 TRBV9 NA CASSVGGVGNEQFF TGTGCCAGCAGCGTAGGGGGGGTTGGCAATGAGCAGTTCTTC
NA TRBJ2-3 12 TRBV30 NA CAWTMGGDTQYF TGTGCCTGGACTATGGGCGGGGATACGCAGTATTTT
NA TRBJ1-1 14 TRBV6-1 TRBD1 CASSDTTGGTEAFF TGTGCCAGCAGTGACACAACAGGGGGCACTGAAGCTTTCTTT
NA TRBJ2-7 15 TRBV3-1/TRBV3-2 TRBD1 CASSQPMTGGDEQYF TGTGCCAGCAGCCAACCGATGACAGGGGGGGACGAGCAGTACTTC
NA TRBJ2-3 13 TRBV7-3 NA CASSTGATDTQYF TGTGCCAGCAGCACCGGAGCCACAGATACGCAGTATTTT